This T cell receptor beta chain was sequenced for a study of cytomegalovirus exposure and HLA in healthy donors. Findings and caveats of the study: Some highly shared sequence variants likely arose as a pipeline artifact.

Worth noting for this clone: What it recognizes is unknown.

Amplification used 60 Vbeta primers and 13 Jbeta primers. Clones were read by immunoSEQ multiplex PCR, and TCRdb kept only the in-frame ones, dropping some. The sample contains about 130,000 clones, around 86% of which appear only once. The origin of this receptor is a man aged 18 to 29 in good health and CMV-seronegative. Sequenced input: PBMCs.

CDR3 in amino acids: CASSQARTSARTDTQYF. The CDR3 DNA is TGCGCCAGCAGCCAAGCCAGGACTAGCGCCCGCACAGATACGCAGTATTTT. V is TRBV4-3 and J is TRBJ2-3; 9 bases are shared with TRBD2. Germline values: CDR1 LGHNA, CDR2 YSLEER. This CDR3 contains 17 residues. V shed 1 base, J shed 1 base, and the junction held 6 bases outside the gene matches.